Reported below is one T cell receptor (beta chain). Its antigen is still unknown. These data are taken from a study of T cells after yellow fever vaccination. Notes on the study in general: The booster response re-showed most primary clones: approximately 95% CD4, around 87% CD8. Researchers noted that a small share of clonotypes showed up in both CD4 and CD8 compartments. When the response was secondary, it was weaker but reached its peak faster, day 5 versus 15.

V lost 3 bases and J lost 5; bases outside the gene matches: 4. Germline loops: CDR1 SGHDT, CDR2 YYEEEE. CDR3 size: 14 residues. Template switching by 5'RACE produced TCR cDNA, adding a universal primer site and UMIs. TCRdb re-called the 5' RACE reads with MiXCR, one entry per CDR3 protein. The data show some 350,000 distinct CDR3 sequences, about 4% seen once. The specimen comprised PBMCs, sampled 5 days after the yellow fever booster vaccination. The rearrangement links TRBV5-6 to TRBJ2-2; 7 bases agree with TRBD1. This clonotype originated in a man between 18 and 35 years old who received the YFV17D yellow fever vaccine. Here the CDR3 DNA reads TGTGCCAGCAGCTGGTGGACAGGTACCGGGGAGCTGTTTTTT. Its translation: CASSWWTGTGELFF.